This TCR beta chain stems from a study of identical twins. Trimming removed 6 bases at V and 5 bases at J, with 16 bases between. This CDR3 comprises 14 residues. Germline V lookup: CDR1 SNHLY, CDR2 FYNNEI. MiXCR was run by TCRdb on the 5' RACE reads, yielding one entry per CDR3 protein. The sample includes over 200,000 distinct CDR3 sequences, roughly 7.1% of them seen just once. This clonotype occurred a few times. These data were likewise used in another study, on T cells expressing NK-cell markers.

The rearrangement links TRBV2 to TRBJ2-5; the D is unclear. The source of this sequence is a woman aged 18-29 years in good health. Specimen: CD8+ T cells sorted from blood. The CDR3 DNA follows: TGTGCCAGCAGCCACGAGTGGGGTCTGGAGACCCAGTACTTC. It is translated as CASSHEWGLETQYF.